Described below is a single T cell receptor beta chain sequence and its context. Antigen specificity is unknown. From germline, CDR1 is SGHTA and CDR2 FQGNSA. Trimming took off 4 bases at V and 0 bases at J, with 16 bases between the two ends. The CDR3 has 17 residues. The data stem from a study of blood T cells in healthy people across ages. Whole-study findings and limits: In long-lived donors, naive CD4+ cell counts and diversity exceeded those of aged donors.

Sample-barcoded 5' priming and a J-beta primer mix drove a second PCR of about 6 to 12 cycles. A single record per CDR3 protein comes from TCRdb applying MiXCR to the 5' RACE reads. The sample lists hundreds of thousands of distinct CDR3 sequences, about 45% occurring once. The chain combines TRBV7-2 with TRBJ2-1; the D gene could be TRBD1 or TRBD2 (6 bases each). The clonotype was recovered from an elderly man in good health. Sequencing was performed on blood. This chain's CDR3 is CASSSGTGARSYNEQFF. The CDR3 nucleotides are TGTGCCAGCAGCTCGGGTACGGGGGCTCGCTCCTACAATGAGCAGTTCTTC.